Presented here are 11 T cell receptor beta chains from one specimen sequenced in a study of T cells in Graves' hyperthyroidism and ophthalmopathy. There were TCR beta CDR3 regions amplified from RNA transcripts. HTBI primers were used for first-round RT-PCR of the TCR CDR3. TCRdb analysed the multiplex PCR reads with MiXCR anew, one entry per CDR3 protein. The repertoire holds approximately 590,000 distinct CDR3 sequences, with approximately 15% as singletons. Sequences were obtained from blood. All receptors derive from a woman aged 25 to 39 with Graves' hyperthyroidism.

The table lists this clonotype with a few counts. This chain links TRBV6-1 with TRBJ2-3, with 7 bases fitting TRBD2. With 7 bases clipped from V and 2 bases from J, the junction kept 6 bases outside the gene matches. CDR1 and CDR2 from the germline V gene are MNHNS and SASEGT. This CDR3 spans 14 amino acids. The CDR3 sequence: CASKAGPTTDTQYF. The CDR3 coding sequence is TGTGCCAGCAAAGCGGGACCGACCACAGATACGCAGTATTTT.

With regard to this clonotype: The junction departs from germline at one end; a sequencing error may be responsible. The V gene is TRBV18, the J gene TRBJ1-1; D remains ambiguous. Germline V lookup: CDR1 KGHSH, CDR2 LQKENI. CDR3 length: 13 amino acids. Written as DNA, the CDR3 is TGTGTCAGCTCACCAGGAGAAGACACTGAAGCTTTCTTT. The encoded protein is CVSSPGEDTEAFF.

There are a few counts of this clonotype. The chain links TRBV6-2 or TRBV6-3 to TRBJ2-5; TRBD1 or TRBD2 may be the D gene (5 bases each). This CDR3 is built from 13 residues. V lost 8 bases to trimming and J lost 8 bases, with 18 bases between them. Germline CDR1 is MNHEY and CDR2 is SVGEGT. DNA of the CDR3: TGTGCCAGCCGACAAGGCCCCGGGACCACCCAGTACTTC. It yields the protein CASRQGPGTTQYF.

This clonotype was recorded many times. DNA for the CDR3: TGTGCCAGCAGCTTATTCCCGGGAGCCGCCGAGCAGTACTTC. Translating it yields CASSLFPGAAEQYF. The chain combines TRBV7-2 with TRBJ2-7, with D possibly being TRBD2 (6 bases). The CDR3 is 14 residues long. The germline gives CDR1 SGHTA, CDR2 FQGNSA. V lost 2 bases, J lost 6 bases, and 14 bases lay in between.

This clonotype has ten or more counts. V and J are TRBV30 and TRBJ1-4; D not resolved. Trimming took off 0 bases at V and 7 bases at J, with 18 bases between the two ends. The CDR3 consists of 16 residues. Germline V gene lookup returns CDR1 GTSNPN and CDR2 SVGIG (reference sequence). The CDR3 nucleotides read TGTGCCTGGAGTGTAGGTTGGGGTCAGAAGACTGAAAAACTGTTTTTT. Translation gives CAWSVGWGQKTEKLFF.

The CDR3 DNA is TGTGCCAGCAGCTTGCTCGGGACAGGGGGCTGGGAGACCCAGTACTTC. Residues: CASSLLGTGGWETQYF. The gene calls are TRBV7-2 and TRBJ2-5; TRBD1 agrees at 12 bases. CDR3 length equals 16 residues. Germline trimming cut 3 bases from V and 5 bases from J; bases unmatched to any gene: 7. Germline CDR1 reads SGHTA; CDR2 reads FQGNSA.

This clonotype was seen many times. V usage is TRBV7-9 and J usage is TRBJ2-7; D possibly corresponds to TRBD2 (5 bases). Trimming left V 5 bases short and J 3 bases short, with 8 bases between. Germline values: CDR1 SEHNR, CDR2 FQNEAQ (reference sequence). This CDR3 comprises 12 residues. The CDR3 nucleotides read TGTGCCAGCAGCGCGGAGGACTACGAGCAGTACTTC. It yields the protein CASSAEDYEQYF.

This clonotype occurred many times. The chain combines TRBV27 with TRBJ1-1; D gene unclear. Trimming removed 6 bases from V and 1 base from J, with 12 bases in between. Germline CDR1 MNHEY, CDR2 SMNVEV (reference sequence). The CDR3 sequence is 14 residues long. The CDR3 sequence is CASRSDGQNTEAFF. CDR3 DNA sequence: TGTGCCAGCAGGTCGGACGGCCAGAACACTGAAGCTTTCTTT.

The CDR3, as DNA: TGTGCCAGCAGGGACGACAGGGATTCTACCCTCTCTGAGACCCAGTACTTC. It yields the protein CASRDDRDSTLSETQYF. J is TRBJ2-5 and V is TRBV6-2 or TRBV6-3, with 7 bases matching TRBD1. The CDR3 sequence is 17 residues long. The germline V gene has CDR1 MNHEY and CDR2 SVGEGT. Germline trimming cut 6 bases from V and 5 bases from J; bases unmatched to any gene: 18.

This clonotype was seen a handful of times. The chain couples TRBV5-6 to TRBJ1-1; weak D call: TRBD1 (6 bases). V shed 0 bases and J shed 1 base, with 13 bases lying between them. Germline CDR1 SGHDT, CDR2 YYEEEE. This CDR3 spans 16 amino acids. CDR3: CASSLARGTQNTEAFF. CDR3 DNA: TGTGCCAGCAGCTTGGCCCGTGGGACACAGAACACTGAAGCTTTCTTT.

This clonotype was detected ten times or more. V usage is TRBV3-1 and J usage is TRBJ2-3; D is uncertain. Trimming cost V 5 bases and J 8 bases, with 17 bases left between them. The CDR3 is 14 amino acids. Germline values: CDR1 LGHDT, CDR2 YNNKEL (reference sequence). The CDR3 nucleotides are TGTGCCAGCAGCGCCTCTTCACAGCCGGGTACGCAGTATTTT. It encodes CASSASSQPGTQYF.